Following are 15 T cell receptor beta chains from one sample sequenced in a study of cytotoxic CD8 clonotypes in ibrutinib-treated CLL. TCRdb's copy holds only in-frame clones and misses some; the assay was immunoSEQ multiplex PCR. The sample holds some 310,000 clones, roughly 79% seen once. Sample: PBMCs, taken before ibrutinib treatment. The receptors originated from a human donor with chronic lymphocytic leukemia.

This chain links TRBV6-5 with TRBJ1-1; 9 bases map to TRBD1. In germline, CDR1 is MNHEY, CDR2 SVGAGI. With V trimmed by 5 bases and J by 5 bases, 6 bases remained unmatched. This CDR3 is built from 14 residues. In DNA form, the CDR3 reads TGTGCCAGCAGTAAACAGGGGGCTGGGACTGAAGCTTTCTTT. Translated, it gives CASSKQGAGTEAFF.

This chain connects TRBV7-8 to TRBJ1-1, with D hard to call. CDR1 is SGHVS, CDR2 FQNEAQ, per germline. The CDR3 has 14 amino acids. V was clipped by 0 bases and J by 7 bases, with 12 bases between them. The CDR3 DNA is TGTGCCAGCAGCTTAGCGCCCCAGACTGTTGAAGCTTTCTTT. Translating it yields CASSLAPQTVEAFF.

This chain connects TRBV28 to TRBJ1-3; weak D call: TRBD1 (6 bases). The germline V gene has CDR1 MDHEN and CDR2 SYDVKM. This CDR3 contains 15 residues. Between the trimmed V and J ends, which lost 6 bases and 4 bases, there was a span of 16 bases. The CDR3 sequence: CASRPQWGAGNTIYF. In DNA form, the CDR3 reads TGTGCCAGCAGACCCCAATGGGGGGCCGGAAACACCATATATTTT.

The CDR3 DNA reads as TGTGCCACCGGGGAGTTCGGGCCCCCGGGAACCCAGTACTTC. The encoded protein is CATGEFGPPGTQYF. This rearrangement joins TRBV6-1 to TRBJ2-5, with D possibly being TRBD2 (5 bases). V was shortened by 10 bases and J by 8 bases, with 23 bases between the two germline ends. CDR3 length: 14 residues. The germline V gene encodes CDR1 MNHNS and CDR2 SASEGT.

This rearrangement joins TRBV6-1 to TRBJ1-2; D is unclear. CDR1 and CDR2 from the germline V gene are MNHNS and SASEGT. The CDR3 consists of 12 residues. Trimming took off 4 bases at V and 3 bases at J, with 6 bases between the two ends. CDR3 nucleotide sequence: TGTGCCAGCAGTGCCGAGGACTATGGCTACACCTTC. Its protein product is CASSAEDYGYTF.

The rearrangement joins TRBV6-5 to TRBJ2-3; perhaps TRBD1 as D (6 bases). Germline V lookup: CDR1 MNHEY, CDR2 SVGAGI. V was clipped by 5 bases and J by 13 bases, with 16 bases between them. The CDR3 runs 12 residues. CDR3 sequence (DNA): TGTGCCAGCAGTCGAAGTCAGGGGAACGAGTATTTT. Its translation: CASSRSQGNEYF.

This rearrangement joins TRBV27 to TRBJ2-3; D is ambiguous. Trimming took 7 bases from V and 0 from J, leaving 14 bases between them. CDR1 MNHEY and CDR2 SMNVEV come from the germline V gene (reference sequence). The CDR3 covers 15 residues. The CDR3 loop reads CASTRRAASTDTQYF. The DNA for the CDR3 is TGTGCCAGCACCCGAAGGGCGGCTAGCACAGATACGCAGTATTTT.

The rearrangement uses TRBV5-1 and TRBJ2-7; D is uncertain. Germline CDR1 reads SGHRS; CDR2 reads YFSETQ. Trimming pared 1 base from V and 5 bases from J, leaving 10 bases between. The CDR3 is made up of 13 amino acids. The CDR3 DNA follows: TGCGCCAGCAGCTTGTCCCGCAACCACGAGCAGTACTTC. It specifies CASSLSRNHEQYF. The full variable domain, in which reference TRBV5-1 and TRBJ2-7 provide the parts outside the CDR3, is KAGVTQTPRYLIKTRGQQVTLSCSPISGHRSVSWYQQTPGQGLQFLFEYFSETQRNKGNFPGRFSGRQFSNSRSEMNVSTLELGDSALYLCASSLSRNHEQYFGPGTRLTVT.

The chain is built from TRBV4-2 and TRBJ2-7, with D possibly matching TRBD1 (6 bases). This CDR3 is built from 16 residues. The germline V gene encodes CDR1 LGHNA and CDR2 YNFKEQ. Trimming left V 0 bases short and J 2 bases short, with 14 bases between. The CDR3: CASSQEVRGHPYEQYF. In DNA form, the CDR3 reads TGTGCCAGCAGCCAAGAGGTAAGGGGACACCCCTACGAGCAGTACTTC.

The chain carries TRBV7-8 and TRBJ2-2, with TRBD1 matching over 7 bases. The trim removed 0 bases at V and 3 bases at J, leaving 10 bases unmatched. Germline V lookup: CDR1 SGHVS, CDR2 FQNEAQ. There are 18 residues in the CDR3. The DNA for the CDR3 is TGTGCCAGCAGCTTAGCGTTGGAGGACAGGATATACACCGGGGAGCTGTTTTTT. Its protein product is CASSLALEDRIYTGELFF.

This clone has a handful of counts. The gene calls are TRBV13 and TRBJ1-5; possible D gene TRBD1, 5 bases. CDR1 and CDR2 (germline): PRHDT, FYEKMQ (reference sequence). Trimming cost V 5 bases and J 6 bases, with 17 bases left between them. This CDR3 comprises 15 residues. The CDR3 bases are TGTGCCAGCAGCCTAACGTCGGGGGAAGGTCAGCCCCAGCATTTT. Its protein is CASSLTSGEGQPQHF.

The gene calls are TRBV19 and TRBJ2-3; perhaps D is TRBD1 or TRBD2 (5 bases each). The germline V gene encodes CDR1 LNHDA and CDR2 SQIVND (reference sequence). V was trimmed by 8 bases and J by 0 bases, leaving 12 bases between them. This CDR3 is 14 amino acids long. The CDR3 loop reads CASAPGLSTDTQYF. The DNA for the CDR3 is TGTGCCAGTGCCCCGGGGCTCAGCACAGATACGCAGTATTTT.

The V and J genes are TRBV6-7 and TRBJ2-1; D is undetermined. TRBV6-7 is an ORF, with its function uncertain. The germline V and J ends were trimmed by 8 bases and 8 bases, with 7 bases remaining between them. The CDR3 covers 10 residues. The CDR3 loop is CASFKDEQFF. The CDR3 DNA reads TGTGCCAGCTTTAAGGATGAGCAGTTCTTC.

The chain employs TRBV6-6 and TRBJ1-1; 7 bases line up with TRBD1. Per germline, CDR1 MNHNY and CDR2 SVGAGI (reference sequence). V lost 6 bases and J lost 0; bases outside the gene matches: 4. CDR3 length equals 14 residues. The CDR3 DNA reads as TGTGCCAGCAGATTTACAGGGGTGAACACTGAAGCTTTCTTT. Translation: CASRFTGVNTEAFF.

This clone has more than one count but fewer than ten. The V call is TRBV19, the J call TRBJ2-7; 7 nucleotides match TRBD1. J lost 3 bases, V lost 1 base, and 3 bases had no gene match. Germline values: CDR1 LNHDA, CDR2 SQIVND (reference sequence). The CDR3 loop spans 14 amino acids. The CDR3 sequence is CASSIGRGFYEQYF. CDR3 nucleotides: TGTGCCAGTAGTATAGGCAGGGGGTTCTACGAGCAGTACTTC.